This passage covers 8 T cell receptor beta chains from one sample sequenced in a study of T cells in Graves' hyperthyroidism and ophthalmopathy (dated by TCRdb to the late 2010s). Libraries were constructed by multiplex PCR. Sequencing used an Illumina HiSeq 2000. The TCR beta CDR3 regions were amplified from the RNA transcripts. A first-round RT-PCR of the TCR CDR3 used the HTBI primer set with the Qiagen OneStep RT-PCR kit. The public sequencing data were trimmed at Q25 with fastp and processed into clonotypes with MiXCR by TCRdb, which kept only in-frame beta chains. Rows are unified per CDR3 protein, each entry keeping the most common DNA and genes. The sample table shows nearly 600,000 distinct CDR3 sequences, and approximately 15% are seen once. 7% to 9% of the sample belongs to the ten largest clones. The sequenced material came from blood. These receptors were collected from a woman under 30 with Graves' ophthalmopathy.

In this sample, this clonotype turned up many times. The chain combines TRBV27 with TRBJ2-7; D assignment may be TRBD1 or TRBD2 (8 bases each). Deletions cut 6 bases from V and 2 bases from J, with 26 bases between. The CDR3 runs to 18 residues. Germline CDR1 is MNHEY and CDR2 is SMNVEV (reference sequence). The CDR3 is CASSKQGGGPGGAYEQYF. The CDR3 region has the DNA TGTGCCAGCAGCAAACAGGGGGGCGGCCCGGGGGGGGCCTACGAGCAGTACTTC.

Many counts were recorded for this clonotype. This chain connects TRBV2 to TRBJ2-7; possibly TRBD1 for D (6 bases). The CDR3 length is 16 residues. V was shortened by 4 bases and J by 2 bases, with 18 bases between the two germline ends. Germline CDR1 is SNHLY and CDR2 is FYNNEI. The CDR3 here is CASSAEATGFTYEQYF. The CDR3 nucleotides read TGTGCCAGCAGTGCCGAAGCAACAGGGTTCACCTACGAGCAGTACTTC. The entire variable domain, with the rest obtained from reference TRBV2 and TRBJ2-7, is as follows: EPEVTQTPSHQVTQMGQEVILRCVPISNHLYFYWYRQILGQKVEFLVSFYNNEISEKSEIFDDQFSVERPDGSNFTLKIRSTKLEDSAMYFCASSAEATGFTYEQYFGPGTRLTVT.

The gene calls are TRBV4-2 and TRBJ2-5, with no clear D. CDR1 is LGHNA, CDR2 YNFKEQ, per germline. V was shortened by 0 bases and J by 1 base, with 9 bases between the two germline ends. This CDR3 is built from 15 residues. Here the CDR3 DNA reads TGTGCCAGCAGCCAAGATTATGACCCCCAAGAGACCCAGTACTTC. As protein: CASSQDYDPQETQYF.

The chain links TRBV20-1 to TRBJ2-7, with 15 bases aligning to TRBD2. Germline V gene data show CDR1 as DFQATT and CDR2 as SNEGSKA (reference sequence). The CDR3 covers 17 residues. With V trimmed by 6 bases and J by 0 bases, 9 bases remained unmatched. The CDR3 region is CSALMGLAGGGSYEQYF. The CDR3, as DNA: TGCAGTGCCTTAATGGGACTAGCGGGAGGAGGCTCCTACGAGCAGTACTTC.

With respect to this clonotype: Given a much more abundant clone one base away, this may be a read error. The CDR3 loop reads CASSKQGQGDGYTF. CDR3 nucleotide sequence: TGTGCCAGCAGTAAGCAGGGACAAGGAGACGGCTACACCTTC. The J gene is TRBJ1-2, the V gene TRBV25-1; possibly TRBD1 for D (6 bases). The CDR3 runs to 14 residues. The germline V and J ends were trimmed by 5 bases and 8 bases, with 18 bases remaining between them. Germline-derived CDR1 and CDR2 are MGHDK and SYGVNS.

Ten or more counts support this clonotype. This chain uses TRBV28 with TRBJ1-1, with D hard to call. Trimming cost V 3 bases and J 4 bases, with 9 bases left between them. The CDR3 has 13 amino acids. Germline V gives CDR1 MDHEN, CDR2 SYDVKM. Here the CDR3 reads CASSLPQVTEAFF. The CDR3 bases are TGTGCCAGCAGTTTGCCCCAGGTCACTGAAGCTTTCTTT.

This clonotype has a count of ten or more. J is TRBJ2-1 and V is TRBV12-3 or TRBV12-4; 7 bases match TRBD2. With 6 bases clipped from V and 9 bases from J, the junction kept 11 bases outside the gene matches. The CDR3 covers 14 residues. Here the CDR3 DNA reads TGTGCCAGCAGACCTAGCGGACTGAGGGTTGAGCAGTTCTTC. Protein: CASRPSGLRVEQFF.

The sample holds many counts of this clonotype. The genes are TRBV4-3 and TRBJ2-7; 7 bases are shared with TRBD1. CDR3 size: 15 residues. Germline V gene sequence: CDR1 LGHNA, CDR2 YSLEER. The trim removed 1 base at V and 2 bases at J, leaving 5 bases unmatched. CDR3 protein: CASSQAPGQPYEQYF. The CDR3 bases are TGCGCCAGCAGCCAAGCTCCGGGACAGCCCTACGAGCAGTACTTC.